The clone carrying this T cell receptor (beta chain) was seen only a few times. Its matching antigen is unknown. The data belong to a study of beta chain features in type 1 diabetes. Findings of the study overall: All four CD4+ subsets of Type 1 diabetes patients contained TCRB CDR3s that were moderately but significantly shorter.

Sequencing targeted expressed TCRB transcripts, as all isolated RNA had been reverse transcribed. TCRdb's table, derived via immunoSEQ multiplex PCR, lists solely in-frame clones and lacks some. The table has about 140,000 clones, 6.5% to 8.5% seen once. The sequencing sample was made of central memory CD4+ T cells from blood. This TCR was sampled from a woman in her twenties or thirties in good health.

The CDR3 sequence is CASSLGPSGSVFGYEQYF. CDR3 nucleotide sequence: TGTGCCAGCAGCTTAGGGCCTAGCGGGAGTGTGTTTGGGTACGAGCAGTACTTC. This chain uses TRBV7-9 with TRBJ2-5, with 10 positions matching TRBD2. The DNA end favors TRBJ2-7, so the J call may be wrong. The CDR3 is made up of 18 amino acids. The germline V gene has CDR1 SEHNR and CDR2 FQNEAQ (reference sequence).